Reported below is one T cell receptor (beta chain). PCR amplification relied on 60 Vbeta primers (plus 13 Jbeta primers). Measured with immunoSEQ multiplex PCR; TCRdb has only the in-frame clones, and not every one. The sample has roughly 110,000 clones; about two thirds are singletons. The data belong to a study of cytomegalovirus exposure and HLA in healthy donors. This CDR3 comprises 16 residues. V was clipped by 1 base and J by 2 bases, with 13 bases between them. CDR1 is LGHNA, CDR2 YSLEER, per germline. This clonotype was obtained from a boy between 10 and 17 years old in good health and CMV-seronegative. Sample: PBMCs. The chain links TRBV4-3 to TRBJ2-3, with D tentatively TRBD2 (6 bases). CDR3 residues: CASSQGVGDSTDTQYF. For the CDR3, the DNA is TGCGCCAGCAGCCAAGGGGTAGGGGACTCCACAGATACGCAGTATTTT.